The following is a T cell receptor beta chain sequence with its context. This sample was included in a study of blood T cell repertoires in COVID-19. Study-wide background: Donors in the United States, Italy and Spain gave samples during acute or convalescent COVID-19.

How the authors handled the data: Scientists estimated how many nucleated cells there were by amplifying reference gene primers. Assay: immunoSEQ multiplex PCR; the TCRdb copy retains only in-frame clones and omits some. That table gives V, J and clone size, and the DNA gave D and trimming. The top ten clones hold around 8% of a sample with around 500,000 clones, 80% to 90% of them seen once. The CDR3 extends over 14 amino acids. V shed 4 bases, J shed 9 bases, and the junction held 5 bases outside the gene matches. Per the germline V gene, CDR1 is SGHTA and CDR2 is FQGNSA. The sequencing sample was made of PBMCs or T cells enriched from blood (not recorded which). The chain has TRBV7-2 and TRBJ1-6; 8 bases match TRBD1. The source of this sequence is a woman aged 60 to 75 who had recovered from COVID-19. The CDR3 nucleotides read TGTGCCAGCAGCTCCAGGGGGCAGGCTTCACCCCTCCACTTT. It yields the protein CASSSRGQASPLHF.